This passage covers 27 T cell receptor beta chains from one sample sequenced in a study of control samples from healthy donors and cancer patients. This table comes from immunoSEQ multiplex PCR, and its TCRdb copy is limited to in-frame clones, with some not included. The data contain 200,000 to 250,000 clones, 85% to 95% of them singletons. Sequences were obtained from blood. These receptors were collected from a middle-aged man in good health.

The rearrangement links TRBV5-6 to TRBJ1-1, with D tentatively TRBD1 (5 bases). CDR3 size: 16 residues. V dropped 3 bases and J dropped 5 bases, with 20 bases sitting between them. Germline CDR1 and CDR2: SGHDT and YYEEEE. The CDR3, as DNA: TGTGCCAGCAGCTCAGGGTTGGGTCTTGGGGGGACTGAAGCTTTCTTT. It translates to CASSSGLGLGGTEAFF.

The CDR3 here is CGTGGLAGLTGELFF. CDR3 nucleotide sequence: TGTGGAACAGGGGGACTAGCGGGGCTCACCGGGGAGCTGTTTTTT. The V and J genes are TRBV30 and TRBJ2-2; 13 bases are shared with TRBD2. This CDR3 has 15 residues. From germline, CDR1 is GTSNPN and CDR2 SVGIG (reference sequence).

The J gene is TRBJ2-1, the V gene TRBV5-1; 7 bases are a match to TRBD2. Germline V gene lookup returns CDR1 SGHRS and CDR2 YFSETQ. The CDR3 sequence is 13 residues long. V gave up 2 bases and J gave up 10 bases; unmatched junction bases: 6. CDR3 amino acids: CASSLGGGGEQFF. In DNA, the CDR3 is TGCGCCAGCAGCTTAGGCGGGGGAGGAGAGCAGTTCTTC.

Written as DNA, the CDR3 is TGTGCCAGCTCACCTGGAGGTTCGGGAAGGACTGAAGCTTTCTTT. Translation: CASSPGGSGRTEAFF. V gene TRBV18 combines with J gene TRBJ1-1; D call uncertain. This CDR3 region has 15 residues. V lost 3 bases, J lost 5 bases, and 16 bases lay in between. Germline CDR1 is KGHSH and CDR2 is LQKENI.

CDR3 loop: CACHRGESPLHF. The CDR3 nucleotides read TGTGCCTGCCATAGGGGAGAATCACCCCTCCACTTT. The chain carries TRBV30 and TRBJ1-6, with a tentative D call TRBD1 (5 bases). Trimming shortened V by 6 bases and J by 10 bases, and 13 bases separated the two germline ends. Germline V lookup: CDR1 GTSNPN, CDR2 SVGIG (reference sequence). The CDR3 sequence is 12 residues long.

This chain joins TRBV6-6 and TRBJ1-3; 7 bases are shared with TRBD1. The CDR3 is 15 residues long. Looked up from germline, CDR1 is MNHNY and CDR2 is SVGAGI (reference sequence). Trimming at V came to 5 bases and at J to 2 bases, leaving 6 bases not matched to a gene. Here the CDR3 reads CASSPNRGPGNTIYF. For the CDR3, the DNA is TGTGCCAGCAGTCCCAACAGGGGCCCTGGAAACACCATATATTTT.

In this sample, this clone turned up a few times. The V and J genes are TRBV6-5 and TRBJ2-7; D might be TRBD2 (6 bases). CDR3 length: 13 amino acids. The germline V gene has CDR1 MNHEY and CDR2 SVGAGI. The V and J ends lost 7 bases and 3 bases respectively, with 13 bases between them. CDR3 protein: CASNRDLDYEQYV. DNA for the CDR3: TGTGCCAGCAACCGGGACTTGGACTACGAGCAGTACGTC.

The chain recombines TRBV5-1 with TRBJ2-7; D unclear. Trimming pared 4 bases from V and 0 bases from J, leaving 8 bases between. The germline CDR1 and CDR2 sequences are SGHRS and YFSETQ. The CDR3 is 13 amino acids. For the CDR3, the DNA is TGCGCCAGCAGCCCCCCTAGCTCCTACGAGCAGTACTTC. Translation gives CASSPPSSYEQYF.

This chain connects TRBV28 to TRBJ2-3, with 8 bases identical to TRBD2. The CDR3 has 16 amino acids. The J segment lost 0 bases and the V segment lost 5 bases, leaving 7 bases of the junction unmatched. The germline CDR1 and CDR2 sequences are MDHEN and SYDVKM. CDR3 coding DNA: TGTGCCAGCAGTGCGCCACTAGCGGTTAGCACAGATACGCAGTATTTT. As protein: CASSAPLAVSTDTQYF.

The chain uses TRBV19 and TRBJ2-5; D is undetermined. The CDR3 loop spans 14 amino acids. V lost 3 bases and J 0 bases, leaving 8 bases between the germline ends. Germline V gives CDR1 LNHDA, CDR2 SQIVND (reference sequence). The CDR3, as DNA: TGTGCCAGTAGTATCTCCGGATACCAAGAGACCCAGTACTTC. Protein sequence: CASSISGYQETQYF.

The V call is TRBV9, the J call TRBJ2-1; D possibly corresponds to TRBD1 (6 bases). Trimming took 0 bases from V and 7 from J, leaving 14 bases between them. The CDR3 extends over 15 amino acids. In germline, CDR1 is SGDLS, CDR2 YYNGEE. CDR3 in amino acids: CASSVVSQGWNEQFF. Here the CDR3 DNA reads TGTGCCAGCAGCGTAGTGTCGCAGGGGTGGAATGAGCAGTTCTTC.

The CDR3 is CASSPGQVLNQPQHF. The CDR3 DNA reads TGTGCCAGCTCACCGGGGCAGGTTTTGAATCAGCCCCAGCATTTT. J is TRBJ1-5 and V is TRBV18; perhaps TRBD1 as D (5 bases). CDR1 is KGHSH, CDR2 LQKENI, per germline. The germline V and J ends were trimmed by 3 bases and 4 bases, with 13 bases remaining between them. This CDR3 region has 15 residues.

The chain employs TRBV30 and TRBJ2-7; tentative D call: TRBD2 (6 bases). Deletions cut 4 bases from V and 1 base from J, with 14 bases between. Germline CDR1 GTSNPN, CDR2 SVGIG (reference sequence). This CDR3 comprises 14 residues. CDR3 region: CAWKRDSISYEQYF. Here the CDR3 DNA reads TGTGCCTGGAAACGGGACTCGATATCCTACGAGCAGTACTTC.

The J gene is TRBJ1-1, the V gene TRBV2; the D gene is possibly TRBD1 (6 bases). Trimming removed 10 bases from V and 4 bases from J, with 22 bases in between. The CDR3 sequence is 15 residues long. The germline V gene has CDR1 SNHLY and CDR2 FYNNEI. Here the CDR3 DNA reads TGTGCCACCACTCGGGAGGGGGGGCCGGGCACTGAAGCTTTCTTT. This translates into CATTREGGPGTEAFF.

V and J are TRBV19 and TRBJ1-2; D is possibly TRBD1 (6 bases). Germline CDR1 is LNHDA and CDR2 is SQIVND (reference sequence). The CDR3 runs 14 residues. Trimming pared 7 bases from V and 3 bases from J, leaving 15 bases between. CDR3 coding DNA: TGTGCCAGTAATTACCGGGGGCGAGACTATGGCTACACCTTC. This gives the protein CASNYRGRDYGYTF.

The genes are TRBV5-1 and TRBJ1-3; 7 bases are shared with TRBD1. The CDR3 is made up of 19 amino acids. Germline lookup yields CDR1 SGHRS and CDR2 YFSETQ. Germline trimming cut 4 bases from V and 0 bases from J; bases unmatched to any gene: 16. The CDR3 coding sequence is TGCGCCAGCAGCCTGCTAGCCAGGGGGGGGACAAGCTCTGGAAACACCATATATTTT. It yields the protein CASSLLARGGTSSGNTIYF. The variable domain in full, with the rest retrieved from reference TRBV5-1 and TRBJ1-3, is KAGVTQTPRYLIKTRGQQVTLSCSPISGHRSVSWYQQTPGQGLQFLFEYFSETQRNKGNFPGRFSGRQFSNSRSEMNVSTLELGDSALYLCASSLLARGGTSSGNTIYFGEGSWLTVV.

The genes are TRBV19 and TRBJ2-7; tentatively, D is TRBD1 (8 bases). The V gene's germline CDR1 is LNHDA and CDR2 SQIVND (reference sequence). V was pared by 8 bases and J by 6 bases, with 23 bases between. The CDR3 sequence is 15 residues long. The CDR3 reads CASGNRGGIGFEQYF. For the CDR3, the DNA is TGTGCCAGTGGAAACAGGGGGGGGATCGGATTCGAGCAGTACTTC.

CDR3 amino acids: CASSQATYGYTF. CDR3 in DNA: TGTGCCAGCAGCCAAGCGACCTATGGCTACACCTTC. The chain links TRBV3-1 (or the pseudogene TRBV3-2) to TRBJ1-2, with D hard to call. The ends were cut back, 1 base at V and 4 bases at J, with 4 bases in the middle. The germline CDR1 and CDR2 sequences are LGHDT and YNNKEL (reference sequence). This CDR3 is built from 12 residues.

The rearrangement uses TRBV4-1 and TRBJ2-5; 9 positions match TRBD1. Per germline, CDR1 MGHRA and CDR2 YSYEKL. This CDR3 contains 15 residues. With V trimmed by 4 bases and J by 4 bases, 7 bases remained unmatched. CDR3 loop: CASSPRDREGETQYF. CDR3 DNA: TGCGCCAGCAGCCCCCGGGACAGGGAAGGAGAGACCCAGTACTTC.

This chain links TRBV29-1 with TRBJ2-1; D remains unclear. Trimming pared 3 bases from V and 0 bases from J, leaving 9 bases between. CDR3 size: 14 residues. Germline-derived CDR1 and CDR2 are SQVTM and ANQGSEA. CDR3: CSVDPYSSYNEQFF. In DNA form, the CDR3 reads TGCAGCGTTGACCCGTATAGCTCCTACAATGAGCAGTTCTTC.

This chain uses TRBV5-4 with TRBJ2-7, with 9 bases identical to TRBD1. This CDR3 has 14 residues. The V gene end was trimmed by 3 bases and the J gene end by 6 bases; junction bases not matched to a gene: 7. CDR1 is SGHNT and CDR2 is YYREEE in the germline V gene (reference sequence). The CDR3 sequence: CASSSKDRGGEQYF. Written as DNA, the CDR3 is TGTGCCAGCAGCTCCAAGGACAGGGGCGGCGAGCAGTACTTC.

CDR3 in amino acids: CASMVISYNSPLHF. The CDR3 nucleotides read TGTGCCAGCATGGTTATCTCCTATAATTCACCCCTCCACTTT. The V call is TRBV6-5, the J call TRBJ1-6; D remains unclear. The CDR3 has 14 residues. V lost 7 bases and J lost 0, with 7 bases in between. The germline V gene encodes CDR1 MNHEY and CDR2 SVGAGI.

This clone was observed once. This rearrangement joins TRBV29-1 to TRBJ1-2; D perhaps matches TRBD1 (5 bases). The CDR3 covers 13 residues. V was shortened by 7 bases and J by 2 bases, with 14 bases between the two germline ends. Germline CDR1 and CDR2: SQVTM and ANQGSEA. The DNA of the CDR3 is TGCAGCGCCCCATACGACAGCAACTATGGCTACACCTTC. Translated: CSAPYDSNYGYTF.

The chain combines TRBV5-4 with TRBJ2-1; TRBD2 aligns across 15 bases. There are 16 residues in the CDR3. Germline CDR1 is SGHNT and CDR2 is YYREEE (reference sequence). V shed 4 bases, J shed 6 bases, and the junction held 5 bases outside the gene matches. The CDR3 sequence is CASSVGTSGGSNEQFF. In DNA, the CDR3 is TGTGCCAGCAGCGTTGGGACTAGCGGGGGGAGCAATGAGCAGTTCTTC.

The chain combines TRBV5-1 with TRBJ2-3, with a tentative D call TRBD1 (7 bases). The ends were cut back, 0 bases at V and 1 base at J, with 12 bases in the middle. The length of the CDR3 is 16 residues. CDR1 SGHRS and CDR2 YFSETQ come from the germline V gene. CDR3 coding DNA: TGCGCCAGCAGCTTGGGCCGGGGGACAGGCACAGATACGCAGTATTTT. This codes for CASSLGRGTGTDTQYF.

The chain uses TRBV25-1 and TRBJ1-1; TRBD1 matches 9 bases. This CDR3 region has 15 residues. Germline assignment: CDR1 MGHDK and CDR2 SYGVNS. Trimming at V came to 4 bases and at J to 0 bases, leaving 3 bases not matched to a gene. The CDR3, as DNA: TGTGCCAGCAGTGGCGGACAGGGGTTGAACACTGAAGCTTTCTTT. Translated: CASSGGQGLNTEAFF.

The V gene is TRBV11-2, the J gene TRBJ2-1, with TRBD2 matching 7 bases. V lost 4 bases and J lost 4; bases outside the gene matches: 4. In germline, CDR1 is SGHAT, CDR2 FQNNGV. The CDR3 contains 14 residues. This chain's CDR3 is CASSSASGYNEQFF. DNA for the CDR3: TGTGCCAGCAGCTCGGCTAGCGGATACAATGAGCAGTTCTTC.